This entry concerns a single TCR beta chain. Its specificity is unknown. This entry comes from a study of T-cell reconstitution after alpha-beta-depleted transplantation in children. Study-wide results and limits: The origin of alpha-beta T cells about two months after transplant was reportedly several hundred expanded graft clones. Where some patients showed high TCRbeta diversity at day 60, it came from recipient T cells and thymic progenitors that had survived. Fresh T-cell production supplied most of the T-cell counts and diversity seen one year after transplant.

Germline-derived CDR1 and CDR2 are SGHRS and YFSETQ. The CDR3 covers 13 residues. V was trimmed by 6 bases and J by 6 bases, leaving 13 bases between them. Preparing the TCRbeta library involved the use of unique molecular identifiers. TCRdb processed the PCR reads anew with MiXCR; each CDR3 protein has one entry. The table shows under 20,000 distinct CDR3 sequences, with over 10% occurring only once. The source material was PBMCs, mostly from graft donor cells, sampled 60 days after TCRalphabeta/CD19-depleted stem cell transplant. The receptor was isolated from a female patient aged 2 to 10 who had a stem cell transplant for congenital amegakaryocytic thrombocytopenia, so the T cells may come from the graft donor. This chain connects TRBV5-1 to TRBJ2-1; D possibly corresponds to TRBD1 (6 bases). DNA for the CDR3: TGCGCCAGCACACAGGGTATTGCCAATGAGCAGTTCTTC. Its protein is CASTQGIANEQFF.